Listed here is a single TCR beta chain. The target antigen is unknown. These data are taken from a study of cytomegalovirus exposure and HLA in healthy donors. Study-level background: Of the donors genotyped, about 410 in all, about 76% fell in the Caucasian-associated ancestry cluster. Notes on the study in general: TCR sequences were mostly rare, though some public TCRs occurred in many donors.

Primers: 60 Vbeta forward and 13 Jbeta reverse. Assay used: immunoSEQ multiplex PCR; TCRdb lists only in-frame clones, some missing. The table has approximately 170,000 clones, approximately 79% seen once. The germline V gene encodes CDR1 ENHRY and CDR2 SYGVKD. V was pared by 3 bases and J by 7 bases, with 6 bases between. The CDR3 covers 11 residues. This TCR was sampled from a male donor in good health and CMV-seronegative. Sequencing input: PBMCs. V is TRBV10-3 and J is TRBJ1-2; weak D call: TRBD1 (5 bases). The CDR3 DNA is TGTGCCATCAGTGAAAGGGGTGGCTACACCTTC. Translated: CAISERGGYTF.